The 19 T cell receptor beta chains given below trace back to one sample, sequenced in a study of T cell clonality in common variable immunodeficiency. The protocol was immunoSEQ multiplex PCR, while the TCRdb copy is restricted to in-frame clones and leaves out a portion. The data show some 40,000 clones, with none appearing a single time. The sample consisted of peripheral blood mononuclear cells. Source of these receptors: a person aged 18-69 years in good health.

This clone was recorded at least ten times. The read terminates 3 residues ahead of where the CDR3 ends, so the germline J gene completes it. V is TRBV20-1 and J is TRBJ1-2, with 9 positions matching TRBD1. V lost 7 bases, J lost 2 bases, and 11 bases stayed unmatched. The CDR3 length is 15 residues. Germline lookup yields CDR1 DFQATT and CDR2 SNEGSKA (reference sequence). Incomplete CDR3 DNA: TGCAGTGTACCTAGACAGGGGGGCACAAACTATGGC. It encodes CSVPRQGGTNYG. The whole CDR3 reads CSVPRQGGTNYGYTF.

This clone was observed at least ten times. The DNA ends 3 residues before the CDR3 does, and the rest of the CDR3 is filled in from the germline J gene. The gene calls are TRBV28 and TRBJ1-6, with 7 positions matching TRBD1. Germline V gene data show CDR1 as MDHEN and CDR2 as SYDVKM. J was trimmed by 9 bases and V by 6 bases; bases with no gene match: 11. The CDR3 spans 15 residues. The CDR3 bases that were read are TGTGCCAGCAGCTCCGGGAGGGACAGCTTTTCACCC. Its translation: CASSSGRDSFSP. Given in full, the CDR3 is CASSSGRDSFSPLHF.

This clone was found many times. The read terminates 3 residues before the CDR3 end, so the remaining end is supplied by the germline J gene. The chain recombines TRBV7-9 with TRBJ2-1; TRBD2 agrees at 7 bases. Germline CDR1 SEHNR, CDR2 FQNEAQ (reference sequence). The length of the CDR3 is 15 residues. With 2 bases clipped from V and 2 bases from J, the junction kept 3 bases outside the gene matches. The sequenced part of the CDR3 DNA is TGTGCCAGCAGCTTAACCAGCGGGGCCTACAATGAG. The encoded protein is CASSLTSGAYNE. Given in full, the CDR3 is CASSLTSGAYNEQFF.

At least ten counts were recorded for this clone. The CDR3 goes on 3 residues after the read ends, and that part is filled in from the germline J gene. The gene calls are TRBV2 and TRBJ2-5; no clear D gene. The germline gives CDR1 SNHLY, CDR2 FYNNEI. The V end lost 11 bases, the J end lost 3 bases, and 13 bases lay between the germline ends. This CDR3 spans 12 amino acids. The sequenced part of the CDR3 DNA is TGTGCCTCCTCCCCCTCGGAAGAGACC. Protein sequence: CASSPSEET. The entire CDR3 is CASSPSEETQYF.

This clone came up many times. The observed sequence ends 3 residues before the CDR3 terminus, with the missing tail filled in from the germline J gene. J is TRBJ2-4 and V is TRBV10-3, with 8 bases matching TRBD1. CDR1 and CDR2 (germline): ENHRY, SYGVKD. The CDR3 runs to 15 residues. The covered CDR3 bases are TGTGCCATCAGTGAGTCGTCCGTAGGACAGGGTCCT. Its protein product is CAISESSVGQGP. The whole CDR3 is CAISESSVGQGPQYF.

This clone was detected many times. The missing CDR3 end, 3 residues past where the read stops, is filled in from the germline J gene. V is TRBV5-1 and J is TRBJ2-1, with 9 bases aligning to TRBD2. CDR1 is SGHRS and CDR2 is YFSETQ in the germline V gene. The CDR3 length is 13 residues. Losses at the gene ends were 4 bases for V and 7 bases for J; bases not matched to a gene: 3. The CDR3 spells CASSQAGGNEQFF. The DNA read from the CDR3 is TGCGCCAGCAGCCAGGCGGGAGGGAATGAG.

This clone was counted at least ten times. The CDR3 is cut off 3 residues early in the read; its end comes from the germline J gene. The V call is TRBV5-1, the J call TRBJ2-5; TRBD2 matches 8 bases. This CDR3 comprises 16 residues. Losses at the gene ends were 0 bases for V and 5 bases for J; bases not matched to a gene: 9. Germline CDR1 reads SGHRS; CDR2 reads YFSETQ. CDR3 residues: CASSLELSGSGETQYF. CDR3 DNA (partial): TGCGCCAGCAGCTTGGAGTTGAGCGGGAGCGGTGAGACC.

On this clone: The read ends 3 residues shy of where the CDR3 ends; the end is completed using the germline J gene. The V call is TRBV5-1, the J call TRBJ2-4; TRBD1 is a possible D gene (5 bases). CDR1 is SGHRS, CDR2 YFSETQ, per germline. The CDR3 spans 13 residues. CDR3 DNA, as far as it was read: TGCGCCAGCAGCTTTACAGGTGGAGAGACT. Protein sequence: CASSFTGGET. The complete CDR3 protein is CASSFTGGETQYF.

This clone showed up many times. The DNA ends 3 residues before the CDR3 does, and the rest of the CDR3 is filled in from the germline J gene. The V and J genes are TRBV7-3 and TRBJ2-5, with 7 bases lining up with TRBD2. The germline V gene has CDR1 SGHTA and CDR2 FQGTGA. This CDR3 has 14 amino acids. Trimming cost V 2 bases and J 4 bases; bases outside gene matches: 4. The part of the CDR3 DNA that was read is TGTGCCAGCAGCTTAGGCGGGAGTGGAGAGACC. This codes for CASSLGGSGET. The complete CDR3 sequence is CASSLGGSGETQYF. Full variable domain (remainder filled in from reference TRBV7-3 and TRBJ2-5): GAGVSQTPSNKVTEKGKYVELRCDPISGHTALYWYRQSLGQGPEFLIYFQGTGAADDSGLPNDRFFAVRPEGSVSTLKIQRTERGDSAVYLCASSLGGSGETQYFGPGTRLLVL.

This clone was seen at least ten times. Read sequence stops 3 residues before the CDR3 end, and the germline J gene provides the missing end. V is TRBV6-2 or TRBV6-3 and J is TRBJ2-7; tentative D call: TRBD1 (6 bases). The CDR3 sequence is 12 residues long. Germline V gene data show CDR1 as MNHEY and CDR2 as SVGEGT. The germline V and J ends were trimmed by 7 bases and 3 bases, with 10 bases remaining between them. CDR3 sequence: CASKRGNYEQYF. CDR3 bases read: TGTGCCAGCAAGAGGGGGAACTACGAG.

This clone was seen repeatedly, ten times or more. The read is 3 residues too short to cover the CDR3 end, so that end is filled in from the germline J gene. This chain uses TRBV7-2 with TRBJ2-7; 9 positions match TRBD2. The V gene end was trimmed by 5 bases and the J gene end by 1 base; junction bases not matched to a gene: 3. Looked up from germline, CDR1 is SGHTA and CDR2 is FQGNSA. The CDR3 spans 14 residues. CDR3 bases read: TGTGCCAGCAGCGAGACTAGCGGTTCCTACGAG. Translation gives CASSETSGSYE. The whole CDR3 region reads CASSETSGSYEQYF.

This clone appeared many times. The read comes to an end 3 residues before the CDR3 does, leaving the germline J gene to fill in the end. V is TRBV7-9 and J is TRBJ1-4; D not resolved. This CDR3 has 14 amino acids. Germline values: CDR1 SEHNR, CDR2 FQNEAQ (reference sequence). V was pared by 5 bases and J by 5 bases, with 12 bases between. The sequenced CDR3 bases are TGTGCCAGCAGCGCGGTCCCCTCCAATGAAAAA. Amino acids: CASSAVPSNEK. In full, the CDR3 is CASSAVPSNEKLFF. The full variable domain, its missing parts supplied by reference TRBV7-9 and TRBJ1-4, is DTGVSQNPRHKITKRGQNVTFRCDPISEHNRLYWYRQTLGQGPEFLTYFQNEAQLEKSRLLSDRFSAERPKGSFSTLEIQRTEQGDSAMYLCASSAVPSNEKLFFGSGTQLSVL.

Concerning this clone: From the germline J gene comes the end of the CDR3, since the read stops 3 residues before it. This sequence joins TRBV7-6 and TRBJ2-3; either TRBD1 or TRBD2 may fit D (5 bases each). The CDR3 runs to 17 residues. CDR1 and CDR2 from the germline V gene are SGHVS and FNYEAQ. With 4 bases removed from V and 0 bases from J, the gap between germline ends came to 17 bases. The CDR3 is CASSSTTRGASTDTQYF. CDR3 bases read: TGTGCCAGCAGCTCTACGACGCGAGGGGCAAGCACAGATACG.

With regard to this clone: The missing CDR3 end, 3 residues past where the read stops, is filled in from the germline J gene. The V and J genes are TRBV11-2 and TRBJ1-1; maybe TRBD1 (5 bases). Germline values: CDR1 SGHAT, CDR2 FQNNGV. The CDR3 runs to 11 residues. The covered CDR3 bases are TGTGCCAGCAGCTTGAGGGGAAAA. Encoded protein: CASSLRGK. The CDR3, in full, reads CASSLRGKAFF.

Of note for this clone: The CDR3 end falls 3 residues outside the read, so it is completed with the germline J gene. This rearrangement joins TRBV2 to TRBJ1-1, with 9 bases identical to TRBD1. The CDR3 is 13 residues long. V lost 5 bases, J lost 5 bases, and 3 bases stayed unmatched. The germline V gene encodes CDR1 SNHLY and CDR2 FYNNEI. CDR3 bases read: TGTGCCAGCAGTAGACAGGGGGATACTGAA. This gives the protein CASSRQGDTE. The CDR3 in its entirety is CASSRQGDTEAFF. The full variable domain, its missing parts supplied by reference TRBV2 and TRBJ1-1, is EPEVTQTPSHQVTQMGQEVILRCVPISNHLYFYWYRQILGQKVEFLVSFYNNEISEKSEIFDDQFSVERPDGSNFTLKIRSTKLEDSAMYFCASSRQGDTEAFFGQGTRLTVV.

This clone has a count of ten or more. Read data end 3 residues before the CDR3 end; the end is taken from the germline J gene. This chain links TRBV29-1 with TRBJ2-1; no clear D. CDR1 SQVTM and CDR2 ANQGSEA come from the germline V gene. The V and J ends lost 4 bases and 0 bases respectively, with 10 bases between them. The CDR3 is 14 amino acids. The covered CDR3 bases are TGCAGCGTTGTGAAGGGCTTCTCCTACAATGAG. Its protein is CSVVKGFSYNE. The whole CDR3 reads CSVVKGFSYNEQFF.

This clone was counted at least ten times. Read data end 3 residues before the CDR3 end; the end is taken from the germline J gene. The chain is built from TRBV29-1 and TRBJ1-2, with a weak D call TRBD1 (5 bases). The CDR3 runs 11 residues. CDR1 and CDR2 (germline): SQVTM, ANQGSEA. The CDR3 here is CSARGAGGYTF. Incomplete CDR3 DNA: TGCAGCGCCCGAGGGGCTGGAGGC.

This clone showed up many times. The read gets to within 3 residues of the CDR3 end, and the germline J gene fills in the rest. The chain has TRBV29-1 and TRBJ2-2; TRBD2 matches at 7 bases. Looked up from germline, CDR1 is SQVTM and CDR2 is ANQGSEA. The trim removed 7 bases at V and 5 bases at J, leaving 7 bases unmatched. The CDR3 extends over 13 amino acids. The DNA read from the CDR3 is TGCAGCGGGGGGGGGAGGTGGACCGGGGAG. Encoded protein: CSGGGRWTGE. The full CDR3 reads CSGGGRWTGELFF.

At least ten counts were recorded for this clone. The CDR3 end falls 3 residues outside the read, so it is completed with the germline J gene. The chain links TRBV20-1 to TRBJ2-2; D is possibly TRBD1 (5 bases). The CDR3 is made up of 12 amino acids. The germline gives CDR1 DFQATT, CDR2 SNEGSKA (reference sequence). The CDR3 sequence: CSAGETGEKLFF. The covered CDR3 bases are TGCAGTGCTGGGGAAACAGGCGAAAAG.